A selection of T cell receptor beta chains follows, all from one sample in a study of cytomegalovirus exposure and HLA in healthy donors. Libraries were prepared by immunoSEQ multiplex PCR; TCRdb keeps only in-frame clonotypes and omits some of them. The sample records around 210,000 clones, around 86% being singletons. Specimen: PBMCs. These receptors were obtained from a middle-aged woman in good health and CMV-seronegative. Each CDR3 is given with its conserved first and last residue. The D gene is left open where the match is weak. Size values are once, few and many counts, or a class for expanded clones, and some rows have none.

V gene	clone size	D gene	J gene	CDR3 DNA	CDR3 protein
TRBV6-6	NA	TRBD1	TRBJ2-7	TGTGCCAGCAGTTCCAAGGACAGGGCTACCTACGAGCAGTACTTC	CASSSKDRATYEQYF
TRBV5-1	NA	NA	TRBJ2-5	TGCGCCAGCAGCTTGGGGGCAAAAGAGACCCAGTACTTC	CASSLGAKETQYF
TRBV6-1	once	NA	TRBJ1-5	TGTGCCAGCAGTGGGACAGCAGGGGTTGGCAATCAGCCCCAGCATTTT	CASSGTAGVGNQPQHF
TRBV5-4	NA	NA	TRBJ1-2	TGTGCCAGCAGCCCCCAGGACGGAATCAGGGGCGGCTACACCTTC	CASSPQDGIRGGYTF
TRBV5-4	NA	TRBD2	TRBJ2-1	TGTGCCAGCAGCCGACTAGCGGGAGGGTTCGATGAGCAGTTCTTC	CASSRLAGGFDEQFF
TRBV30	NA	NA	TRBJ1-3	TGTGCCTGGAGTGTTGGGGGGAACACCATATATTTT	CAWSVGGNTIYF
TRBV14	NA	NA	TRBJ2-5	TGTGCCAGCAGCCAATCACCCGCGGGGGCAGGAGAGACCCAGTACTTC	CASSQSPAGAGETQYF
TRBV11-2	NA	TRBD2	TRBJ2-5	TGTGCCAGCACTCGATTGGCGGGAGGGTTGCAGGAGACCCAGTACTTC	CASTRLAGGLQETQYF
TRBV6-5	NA	NA	TRBJ2-7	TGTGCCAGCAGACTTGGACAGAGCTCCTACGAGCAGTACTTC	CASRLGQSSYEQYF
TRBV18	few	TRBD1	TRBJ2-1	TGTGCCAGCTCACCACCGAGCTCAGGGGGTGGTGTGAGAAACAATGAGCAGTTCTTC	CASSPPSSGGGVRNNEQFF
TRBV7-9	NA	TRBD2	TRBJ2-1	TGTGCCAGCAGGCCCCCGGCGGGAGTCAATGAGCAGTTCTTC	CASRPPAGVNEQFF
TRBV9	NA	TRBD1	TRBJ2-5	TGTGCCAGCAGCGTAGGACAGGGGGTGGAGACCCAGTACTTC	CASSVGQGVETQYF
TRBV10-1	NA	NA	TRBJ1-2	TGCGCCAGCAGTGAGGGCGGAGGGCGAGGCTACACCTTC	CASSEGGGRGYTF
TRBV19	NA	TRBD1	TRBJ2-5	TGTGCCAGTAGTGTCGGTACAGGGGGGCAAGAGACCCAGTACTTC	CASSVGTGGQETQYF
TRBV12-5	NA	TRBD1	TRBJ1-2	TGTGCTAGTGGTTTGGCGAACAGGGGGCAGGACTATGGCTACACCTTC	CASGLANRGQDYGYTF
TRBV2	NA	NA	TRBJ1-5	TGTGCCAGCAGCCTAGCGGGTCATAGCAATCAGCCCCAGCATTTT	CASSLAGHSNQPQHF
TRBV2	NA	NA	TRBJ1-5	TGTGCCAGCAGCCCGGGAGGGGATCAGCCCCAGCATTTT	CASSPGGDQPQHF
TRBV5-1	few	NA	TRBJ1-1	TGCGCCAGCAGCAGGGGGTCCAACACTGAAGCTTTCTTT	CASSRGSNTEAFF
TRBV5-4	NA	NA	TRBJ2-7	TGTGCCAGCAGCTTTGGGGGGGCCGGGGAGCAGTACTTC	CASSFGGAGEQYF
TRBV29-1	NA	NA	TRBJ1-2	TGCAGCGTACTCCCCGAATGGACAGCTAACTATGGCTACACCTTC	CSVLPEWTANYGYTF
TRBV19	few	TRBD1	TRBJ2-1	TGTGCCAGTAGTTTTACAGGGGCGAGCTCCTACAATGAGCAGTTCTTC	CASSFTGASSYNEQFF
TRBV19	NA	NA	TRBJ1-3	TGTGCCAGTAGCCGCGGGGAAGGCTCTGGAAACACCATATATTTT	CASSRGEGSGNTIYF
TRBV2	NA	NA	TRBJ1-1	TGTGCCAGCGGAGGGGAAGCTTTCTTT	CASGGEAFF
TRBV28	NA	TRBD1	TRBJ2-7	TGTGCCAGCAGTCGCTTGATTCGGGACAGAACCTACGAGCAGTACTTC	CASSRLIRDRTYEQYF
TRBV2	NA	TRBD1	TRBJ2-3	TGTGCCAGCTCGGGACAGGGGACGTCAGATACGCAGTATTTT	CASSGQGTSDTQYF
TRBV5-1	once	TRBD2	TRBJ2-1	TGCGCCAGCACCAGGGGGGGGACTAGCCGAGGGGATGAGCAGTTCTTC	CASTRGGTSRGDEQFF
TRBV29-1	NA	TRBD2	TRBJ2-5	TGCAGCGTTGGGACTAGTTTCTACCAAGAGACCCAGTACTTC	CSVGTSFYQETQYF
TRBV7-7	NA	TRBD1	TRBJ2-2	TGTGCCAGCAGCTTAGTGACAGGGGCGAGCACCGGGGAGCTGTTTTTT	CASSLVTGASTGELFF
TRBV5-4	few	NA	TRBJ1-5	TGTGCCAGCAGCTTGGGAGGGTCCAATCAGCCCCAGCATTTT	CASSLGGSNQPQHF
TRBV7-9	NA	TRBD2	TRBJ2-7	TGTGCCAGCGCCTGGACTAGCGGGACACAAATCGGCTACGAGCAGTACTTC	CASAWTSGTQIGYEQYF
TRBV14	NA	TRBD2	TRBJ2-7	TGTGCCAACAGCCAACTTAGCGGGACGTCCTACGAGCAGTACTTC	CANSQLSGTSYEQYF
TRBV7-2	NA	NA	TRBJ2-7	TGTGCCAGCAGCTTAGTGAGCCACGAGCAGTACTTC	CASSLVSHEQYF
TRBV27	NA	NA	TRBJ1-2	TGTGCCAGCAGTTTACAACCGACAGGTCCCTATGGCTACACCTTC	CASSLQPTGPYGYTF
TRBV10-3	few	TRBD1	TRBJ1-5	TGTGCCATCAGTGAACTGGGACAGAGCAATCAGCCCCAGCATTTT	CAISELGQSNQPQHF
TRBV19	NA	TRBD1	TRBJ1-2	TGTGCCAGTAGTGGGCGACAGGGGAGCTATGGCTACACCTTC	CASSGRQGSYGYTF
TRBV6-5	NA	NA	TRBJ1-2	TGTGCCAGCAGCCCCGGGTCCAATAACTATGGCTACACCTTC	CASSPGSNNYGYTF
TRBV5-5	NA	NA	TRBJ2-3	TGTGCCAGCAGCTTGGCCGGAACAGCCTTGGATACGCAGTATTTT	CASSLAGTALDTQYF
TRBV10-3	NA	TRBD1	TRBJ1-5	TGTGCCAGCAGCATGGGAGGACAGGGGAAGCAGCCCCAGCATTTT	CASSMGGQGKQPQHF